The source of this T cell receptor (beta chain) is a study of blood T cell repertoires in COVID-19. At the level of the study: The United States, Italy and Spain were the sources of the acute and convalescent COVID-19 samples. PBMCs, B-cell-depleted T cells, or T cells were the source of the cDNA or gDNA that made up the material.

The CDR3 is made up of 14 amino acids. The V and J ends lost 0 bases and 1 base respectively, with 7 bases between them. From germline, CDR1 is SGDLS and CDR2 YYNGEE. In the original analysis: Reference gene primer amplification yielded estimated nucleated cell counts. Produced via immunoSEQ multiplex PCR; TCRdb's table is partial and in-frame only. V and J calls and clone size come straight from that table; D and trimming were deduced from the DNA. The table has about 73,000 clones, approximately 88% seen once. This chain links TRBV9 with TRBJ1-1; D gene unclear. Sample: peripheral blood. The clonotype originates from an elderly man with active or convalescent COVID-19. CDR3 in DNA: TGTGCCAGCAGCGTAGGAAACAGGAACACTGAAGCTTTCTTT. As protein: CASSVGNRNTEAFF.